This T cell receptor (beta chain) was retrieved from a study of T-cell reconstitution after alpha-beta-depleted transplantation in children. Study results and limitations: Newly generated T cells supplied most T-cell counts and diversity one year post-transplant. For some patients, TCRbeta diversity was high at day 60 because of recipient T cells and thymic progenitors that survived. The origin of alpha-beta T cells about two months after transplant was reportedly several hundred expanded graft clones.

For TCRbeta, the library was prepared with unique molecular identifiers. One entry per CDR3 protein, called by TCRdb with MiXCR from the PCR reads. The sample yields more than 45,000 distinct CDR3 sequences, about 50% seen once. The CDR3 extends over 14 amino acids. The germline V gene has CDR1 DFQATT and CDR2 SNEGSKA (reference sequence). The germline V and J ends were trimmed by 5 bases and 4 bases, with 15 bases remaining between them. For this clonotype: The antigen is undetermined.

Sequenced material: peripheral blood, taken before TCRalphabeta/CD19-depleted stem cell transplant. The genes are TRBV20-1 and TRBJ2-1; TRBD2 might be the D (6 bases). The receptor was isolated from a boy less than two years old with SCID, due to receive a stem cell transplant. In DNA form, the CDR3 reads TGCAGTGCTCAACCCCCGGGAGAATACAATGAGCAGTTCTTC. Its translation: CSAQPPGEYNEQFF.